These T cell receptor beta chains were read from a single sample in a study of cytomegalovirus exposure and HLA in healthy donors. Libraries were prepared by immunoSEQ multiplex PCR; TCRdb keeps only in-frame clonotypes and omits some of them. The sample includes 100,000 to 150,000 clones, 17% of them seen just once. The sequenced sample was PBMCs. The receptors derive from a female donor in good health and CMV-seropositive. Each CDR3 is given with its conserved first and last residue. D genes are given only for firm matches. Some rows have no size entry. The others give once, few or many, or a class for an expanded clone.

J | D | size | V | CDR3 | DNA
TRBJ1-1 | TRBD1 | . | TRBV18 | CASSLTGTGVNTEAFF | TGTGCCAGCTCACTAACCGGGACAGGGGTGAACACTGAAGCTTTCTTT
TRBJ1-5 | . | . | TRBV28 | CASLQRGGGLRSQHF | TGTGCCAGCTTACAAAGAGGGGGGGGATTAAGATCCCAGCATTTT
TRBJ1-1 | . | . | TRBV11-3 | CASSLRENTEAFF | TGTGCCAGCAGCTTACGGGAGAACACTGAAGCTTTCTTT
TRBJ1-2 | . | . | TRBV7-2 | CASSPYGGVDGYTF | TGTGCCAGCAGCCCCTATGGGGGGGTGGATGGCTACACCTTC
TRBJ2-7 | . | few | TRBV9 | CASSVATSRVRHEQYF | TGTGCCAGCAGCGTGGCTACTAGCAGGGTGAGGCACGAGCAGTACTTC
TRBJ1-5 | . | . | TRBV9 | CASSTGGRANQPQHF | TGTGCCAGTTCGACGGGGGGGCGCGCGAATCAGCCCCAGCATTTT
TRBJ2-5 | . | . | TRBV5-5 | CASSFTDGGQYF | TGTGCCAGCAGCTTCACGGACGGAGGCCAGTACTTC
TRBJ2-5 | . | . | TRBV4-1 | CASSQDFGRGQETQYF | TGCGCCAGCAGCCAAGATTTCGGACGGGGGCAAGAGACCCAGTACTTC
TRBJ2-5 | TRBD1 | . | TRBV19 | CASSIWTGSQETQYF | TGTGCCAGTAGTATCTGGACAGGGTCCCAAGAGACCCAGTACTTC
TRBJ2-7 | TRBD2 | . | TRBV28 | CASSRQTGGLAGGGYEQYF | TGTGCCAGCAGTCGACAGACAGGGGGACTAGCGGGAGGTGGGTACGAGCAGTACTTC
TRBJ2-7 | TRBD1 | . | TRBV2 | CASTPETGVYEQYF | TGTGCCAGCACCCCCGAGACAGGGGTATACGAGCAGTACTTC
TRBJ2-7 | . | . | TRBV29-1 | CSVVGQASSYEQYF | TGCAGCGTTGTAGGTCAGGCGAGCTCCTACGAGCAGTACTTC
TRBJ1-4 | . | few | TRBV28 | CASRERGLGEKLFF | TGTGCCAGCCGCGAGCGGGGTTTAGGTGAAAAACTGTTTTTT
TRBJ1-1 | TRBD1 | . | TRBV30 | CAWSTTGGTEAFF | TGTGCCTGGAGTACGACAGGGGGCACTGAAGCTTTCTTT
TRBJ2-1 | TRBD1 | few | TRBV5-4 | CASSFTGAGYNEQFF | TGTGCCAGCAGCTTTACAGGGGCCGGCTACAATGAGCAGTTCTTC
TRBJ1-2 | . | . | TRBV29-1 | CSVRSADVTDGYTF | TGCAGCGTTAGAAGCGCCGACGTCACGGATGGCTACACCTTC
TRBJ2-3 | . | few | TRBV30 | CAWSVGGDTQYF | TGTGCCTGGAGTGTAGGAGGGGATACGCAGTATTTT
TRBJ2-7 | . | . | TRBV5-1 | CASSLTTGTYEQYF | TGCGCCAGCAGCTTGACGACGGGTACCTACGAGCAGTACTTC
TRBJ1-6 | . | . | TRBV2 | CASSEAQAVYTPLHF | TGTGCCAGCAGTGAAGCGCAGGCAGTGTATACGCCCCTCCACTTT
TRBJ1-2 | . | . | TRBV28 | CATLTDANYGYTF | TGTGCCACTCTCACAGACGCCAACTATGGCTACACCTTC
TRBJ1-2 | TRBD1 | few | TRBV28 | CASSLDREVYGYTF | TGTGCCAGCAGTTTAGACAGGGAGGTCTATGGCTACACCTTC
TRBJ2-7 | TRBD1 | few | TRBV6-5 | CASSYSGTGGREQYF | TGTGCCAGCAGTTACTCCGGGACAGGGGGAAGAGAGCAGTACTTC
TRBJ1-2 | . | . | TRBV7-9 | CASSLVRGPLGYTF | TGTGCCAGCAGCTTAGTGCGTGGGCCCCTTGGCTACACCTTC
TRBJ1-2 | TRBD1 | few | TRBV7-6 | CASSLGTGGHYGYTF | TGTGCCAGCAGCTTAGGAACAGGGGGCCACTATGGCTACACCTTC
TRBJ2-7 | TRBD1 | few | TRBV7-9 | CASRQTTGTGSYEQYF | TGTGCCAGCAGGCAAACAACCGGGACAGGGTCCTACGAGCAGTACTTC
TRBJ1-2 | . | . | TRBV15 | CATSRDERQYGYTF | TGTGCCACCAGCAGAGACGAGCGACAGTATGGCTACACCTTC
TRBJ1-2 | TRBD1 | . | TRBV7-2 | CASSLVAGGGYTF | TGTGCCAGCAGCTTAGTGGCAGGGGGTGGCTACACCTTC
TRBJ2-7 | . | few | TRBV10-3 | CAISGSGQYEQYF | TGTGCCATCAGTGGCTCCGGACAATACGAGCAGTACTTC
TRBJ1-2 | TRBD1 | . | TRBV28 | CASRPGGLGYTF | TGTGCCAGCAGACCAGGGGGACTTGGCTACACCTTC
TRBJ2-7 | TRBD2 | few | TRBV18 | CASSSTSVAQYF | TGTGCCAGCTCATCGACTAGCGTGGCGCAGTACTTC
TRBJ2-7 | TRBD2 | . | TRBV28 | CASSLEGPGTSAYEQYF | TGTGCCAGCAGTTTGGAAGGTCCCGGGACTAGCGCCTACGAGCAGTACTTC
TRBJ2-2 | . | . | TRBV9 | CASSPLSQGELFF | TGTGCCAGCAGCCCCCTGTCACAGGGGGAGCTGTTTTTT
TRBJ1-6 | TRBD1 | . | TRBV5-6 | CASSLTDREWSPLHF | TGTGCCAGCAGCCTTACGGACAGGGAATGGTCACCCCTCCACTTT
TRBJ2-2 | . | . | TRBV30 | CAWSVRQGTGELFF | TGTGCCTGGAGTGTACGGCAGGGGACCGGGGAGCTGTTTTTT
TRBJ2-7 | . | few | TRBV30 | CAWSVQGRFYEQYF | TGTGCCTGGAGTGTACAGGGCAGATTCTACGAGCAGTACTTC
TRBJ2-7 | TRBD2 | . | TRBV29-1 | CSVQRGGSSYEQYF | TGCAGCGTTCAGAGGGGCGGGAGCTCCTACGAGCAGTACTTC
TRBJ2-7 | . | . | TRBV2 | CASSEGRGLDRRESYEQYF | TGTGCCAGCAGTGAAGGCAGGGGTTTGGATAGGCGGGAGTCCTACGAGCAGTACTTC
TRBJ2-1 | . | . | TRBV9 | CPSSRQPNNEQFF | TGTCCTTCGTCGAGACAGCCGAACAATGAGCAGTTCTTC
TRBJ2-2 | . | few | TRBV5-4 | CASSRPGRGTGELFF | TGTGCCAGCAGCAGACCAGGGCGCGGCACCGGGGAGCTGTTTTTT
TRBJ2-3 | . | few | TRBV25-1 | CASSTSTDTQYF | TGTGCCAGCAGTACTAGTACAGATACGCAGTATTTT
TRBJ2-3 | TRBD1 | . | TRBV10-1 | CASSEGSIPGQGAYTQYF | TGCGCCAGCAGTGAGGGCTCAATTCCGGGACAGGGGGCATATACGCAGTATTTT
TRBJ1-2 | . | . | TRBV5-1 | CASSRYAGAEGYTF | TGCGCCAGCAGCCGTTACGCAGGGGCAGAGGGCTACACCTTC
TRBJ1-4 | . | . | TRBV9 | CASSTRGSTNEKLFF | TGTGCCAGCAGCACCCGGGGGTCAACTAATGAAAAACTGTTTTTT
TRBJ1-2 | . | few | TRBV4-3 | CASSQVEKTNYGYTF | TGCGCCAGCAGCCAAGTGGAGAAAACTAACTATGGCTACACCTTC
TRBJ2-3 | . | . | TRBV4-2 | CASSPRTIDTQYF | TGTGCCAGCAGCCCTCGAACTATAGATACGCAGTATTTT
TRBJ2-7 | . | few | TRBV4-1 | CASSQGGLGYEQYF | TGCGCCAGCAGCCAAGGGGGACTGGGCTACGAGCAGTACTTC